The next 7 T cell receptor beta chains were all read from a single sample in a study of human T cells and chemical hapten exposure. TCRdb analysed the RACE reads with MiXCR anew, one entry per CDR3 protein. The sample has 150,000 to 200,000 distinct CDR3 sequences; more than 14% are singletons. Time point defined: patch test 1, 2 weeks after DPC sensitization. Treatment defined: therapeutic diphenylcyclopropenone sensitization with weekly scalp DPC. Here the sequenced sample was whole blood, taken in connection with sensitization to the hapten diphenylcyclopropenone (DPC). The receptor source for this set is a woman in her twenties or thirties with alopecia areata. Some clones in this sample may be carry-over from other donors' samples.

The V gene is TRBV7-2, the J gene TRBJ2-1; D possibly corresponds to TRBD1 (8 bases). The CDR3 length is 17 residues. Germline values: CDR1 SGHTA, CDR2 FQGNSA. V lost 3 bases and J 6 bases, leaving 21 bases between the germline ends. For the CDR3, the DNA is TGTGCCAGCAGCTTCCCGATCAGCGGGACAGGTACCAATGAGCAGTTCTTC. The encoded protein is CASSFPISGTGTNEQFF.

This clonotype was counted a few times. The chain uses TRBV9 and TRBJ2-7; tentative D call: TRBD2 (6 bases). Germline values: CDR1 SGDLS, CDR2 YYNGEE. This CDR3 is built from 14 residues. The V gene lost 4 bases and the J gene lost 6 bases, with 17 bases spanning the gap. Here the CDR3 reads CASSFRRVTGEQYF. In DNA form, the CDR3 reads TGTGCCAGCAGCTTCAGGAGGGTGACCGGCGAGCAGTACTTC.

The V gene is TRBV20-1, the J gene TRBJ1-2, with TRBD1 as a possible D gene (6 bases). CDR1 and CDR2 from the germline V gene are DFQATT and SNEGSKA (reference sequence). V lost 5 bases and J 14 bases, leaving 15 bases between the germline ends. The CDR3 extends over 10 amino acids. The CDR3 here is CSASGAIETF. CDR3 coding DNA: TGCAGTGCTTCAGGGGCAATCGAGACCTTC.

This clonotype was counted at least ten times. The V and J genes are TRBV9 and TRBJ1-6; D perhaps matches TRBD1 (5 bases). The germline V gene has CDR1 SGDLS and CDR2 YYNGEE. V was clipped by 0 bases and J by 6 bases, with 10 bases between them. CDR3 length equals 15 residues. DNA for the CDR3: TGTGCCAGCAGCGTAGTTAGCGGGGGTAATTCACCCCTCCACTTT. It codes for CASSVVSGGNSPLHF.

The gene calls are TRBV5-1 and TRBJ2-5; 7 bases line up with TRBD1. CDR3 length: 16 residues. With 3 bases clipped from V and 4 bases from J, the junction kept 12 bases outside the gene matches. From germline, CDR1 is SGHRS and CDR2 YFSETQ. The CDR3 nucleotides read TGCGCCAGCAGCTCCGTAGAGACAGGGTACGGAGAGACCCAGTACTTC. Protein: CASSSVETGYGETQYF. The entire variable domain, with the rest obtained from reference TRBV5-1 and TRBJ2-5, is as follows: KAGVTQTPRYLIKTRGQQVTLSCSPISGHRSVSWYQQTPGQGLQFLFEYFSETQRNKGNFPGRFSGRQFSNSRSEMNVSTLELGDSALYLCASSSVETGYGETQYFGPGTRLLVL.

This clonotype was recorded a few times. The chain couples TRBV18 to TRBJ2-2, with unresolved D. Germline V gives CDR1 KGHSH, CDR2 LQKENI. This CDR3 is 19 amino acids long. Trimming pared 0 bases from V and 1 base from J, leaving 18 bases between. In DNA, the CDR3 is TGTGCCAGCTCACCACCCCTATTTTTTGTCGGTGAGAACACCGGGGAGCTGTTTTTT. Translation gives CASSPPLFFVGENTGELFF. Variable domain in full (rest from reference TRBV18 and TRBJ2-2): NAGVMQNPRHLVRRRGQEARLRCSPMKGHSHVYWYRQLPEEGLKFMVYLQKENIIDESGMPKERFSAEFPKEGPSILRIQQVVRGDSAAYFCASSPPLFFVGENTGELFFGEGSRLTVL.

This clonotype was counted only a few times. In DNA, the CDR3 is TGTGCCAGCAGCCCTACCGTCACTAGCGGGGGGTTCAATGAGCAGTTCTTC. As protein: CASSPTVTSGGFNEQFF. The chain has TRBV7-2 and TRBJ2-1; 12 bases line up with TRBD2. This CDR3 is built from 17 residues. V lost 5 bases to trimming and J lost 6 bases; unmatched junction nucleotides: 11. The germline gives CDR1 SGHTA, CDR2 FQGNSA. The variable domain in full, with the rest retrieved from reference TRBV7-2 and TRBJ2-1, is GAGVSQSPSNKVTEKGKDVELRCDPISGHTALYWYRQSLGQGLEFLIYFQGNSAPDKSGLPSDRFSAERTGGSVSTLTIQRTQQEDSAVYLCASSPTVTSGGFNEQFFGPGTRLTVL.